This T cell receptor beta chain is drawn from a study of T cell clones after liver transplantation. Turning to the study itself: A pre-transplant mixed lymphocyte reaction with TCRbeta sequencing defined graft-donor-reactive clones followed in post-transplant blood. Findings and caveats of the study: A significant post-transplant drop in circulating graft-donor-reactive CD4 TCRbeta sequences occurred in most of the 8 subjects.

As for this clone: The antigen remains unidentified.

The V gene end was trimmed by 4 bases and the J gene end by 5 bases; junction bases not matched to a gene: 7. Germline CDR1 reads MNHNS; CDR2 reads SASEGT. This CDR3 has 15 amino acids. Only in-frame clones appear in the TCRdb table, and some are missing; sequencing was by immunoSEQ multiplex PCR. In the table there are tens of thousands of clones, 70% to 90% of which are singletons. The input for sequencing was CD4+ T cells from blood, taken at the 22-month timepoint. The sequence was collected from a human patient who received a liver transplant. Some T cells may originate from the graft donor. The rearrangement links TRBV6-1 to TRBJ2-2, with 7 bases fitting TRBD2. The CDR3 bases are TGTGCCAGCAGTGTCCAGCGGGGAAATACCGGGGAGCTGTTTTTT. Its translation: CASSVQRGNTGELFF.